Below, 13 T cell receptor beta chains from the same sample are listed, as sequenced in a study of blood T cell repertoires in COVID-19 (dated by TCRdb to 2018 to 2021). Library method: the immunoSEQ multiplex PCR assay. The clones in this table, taken by TCRdb from immuneACCESS, are in-frame only. Not every clone is retained; where verified, under half of the shortfall comes from an unresolved V gene, and the cause of the rest is unknown. The sample data list some 240,000 clones, and more than 75% of these were observed just once. Clones ranked in the top ten supply 4.5% to 5.5% of the sample. The specimen was peripheral blood. The receptors here all came from a woman in her 70s with COVID-19, enrolled during active disease.

This chain links TRBV18 with TRBJ1-5, with D possibly being TRBD1 (6 bases). Germline loops: CDR1 KGHSH, CDR2 LQKENI. Trimming stripped 0 bases from V and 4 bases from J, with 13 bases between. CDR3 size: 16 residues. The CDR3 is CASSPPGGGGNQPQHF. The CDR3 bases are TGTGCCAGCTCACCACCAGGGGGGGGCGGAAATCAGCCCCAGCATTTT. The entire variable domain, with the rest obtained from reference TRBV18 and TRBJ1-5, is as follows: NAGVMQNPRHLVRRRGQEARLRCSPMKGHSHVYWYRQLPEEGLKFMVYLQKENIIDESGMPKERFSAEFPKEGPSILRIQQVVRGDSAAYFCASSPPGGGGNQPQHFGDGTRLSIL.

This rearrangement joins TRBV5-5 to TRBJ2-6; TRBD1 aligns across 8 bases. Germline loops: CDR1 SGHKS, CDR2 YYEKEE (reference sequence). This CDR3 contains 17 residues. J gave up 0 bases and V 3 bases, and 5 bases lay outside the gene matches. CDR3 sequence reads: CASSYGTGSSGANVLTF. The CDR3 DNA follows: TGTGCCAGCAGCTACGGGACAGGATCCTCTGGGGCCAACGTCCTGACTTTC.

There are a few counts of this clone. The chain combines TRBV29-1 with TRBJ1-2; D ambiguous. The CDR3 loop spans 12 amino acids. CDR1 is SQVTM, CDR2 ANQGSEA, per germline. Trimming took off 6 bases at V and 4 bases at J, with 12 bases between the two ends. CDR3 nucleotide sequence: TGCAGCGTGAGGGATATCTCCTATGGCTACACCTTC. Protein product: CSVRDISYGYTF.

The rearrangement uses TRBV11-2 and TRBJ2-7, with D maybe TRBD1 (5 bases). There are 17 residues in the CDR3. Trimming stripped 1 base from V and 0 bases from J, with 16 bases between. CDR1 SGHAT and CDR2 FQNNGV come from the germline V gene. This CDR3 is CASSLGPGQRSSYEQYF. The DNA of the CDR3 is TGTGCCAGCAGCTTAGGGCCCGGACAAAGAAGCTCCTACGAGCAGTACTTC.

This chain's CDR3 is CASSVGMGQGNEQFF. CDR3 DNA: TGTGCCAGCAGCGTAGGGATGGGACAGGGTAATGAGCAGTTCTTC. The rearrangement uses TRBV9 and TRBJ2-1, with 9 bases that match TRBD1. V gave up 0 bases and J gave up 7 bases; unmatched junction bases: 5. CDR1 and CDR2 (germline): SGDLS, YYNGEE. The CDR3 is made up of 15 amino acids.

The rearrangement uses TRBV18 and TRBJ1-5; 11 bases are a match to TRBD1. Germline lookup yields CDR1 KGHSH and CDR2 LQKENI. The length of the CDR3 is 15 residues. V lost 4 bases, J lost 4 bases, and 3 bases stayed unmatched. This CDR3 reads CASSLDRGPNQPQHF. For the CDR3, the DNA is TGTGCCAGCTCACTGGACAGGGGGCCAAATCAGCCCCAGCATTTT.

The J gene is TRBJ2-1, the V gene TRBV4-3; 7 bases align to TRBD2. Looked up from germline, CDR1 is LGHNA and CDR2 is YSLEER. The CDR3 is made up of 16 amino acids. The J segment lost 7 bases and the V segment lost 4 bases, leaving 13 bases of the junction unmatched. CDR3 in amino acids: CASSPGSGMWGNEQFF. The CDR3 DNA follows: TGCGCCAGCAGCCCAGGGAGCGGGATGTGGGGTAATGAGCAGTTCTTC.

This clone was seen a single time. The J gene is TRBJ2-1, the V gene TRBV27; 8 positions agree with TRBD1. V was pared by 7 bases and J by 7 bases, with 9 bases of the junction left unmatched. The germline gives CDR1 MNHEY, CDR2 SMNVEV (reference sequence). The CDR3 has 14 residues. CDR3 in amino acids: CASTNEQGANEQFF. The CDR3 nucleotides are TGTGCCAGCACCAATGAGCAGGGGGCGAATGAGCAGTTCTTC.

The rearrangement joins TRBV5-4 to TRBJ2-7; D might be TRBD1 (6 bases). Trimming stripped 6 bases from V and 0 bases from J, with 16 bases between. The CDR3 is made up of 15 amino acids. Germline V gene data show CDR1 as SGHNT and CDR2 as YYREEE (reference sequence). The CDR3: CASTPPGQSSYEQYF. The CDR3 DNA follows: TGTGCCAGCACCCCTCCAGGACAGAGCTCCTACGAGCAGTACTTC.

This clone was seen once. Other DNA variants within this sample encode the same CDR3. The chain is built from TRBV5-1 and TRBJ2-7, with 7 bases aligning to TRBD1. Trimming cost V 4 bases and J 2 bases; bases outside gene matches: 6. The CDR3 has 14 residues. Per the germline V gene, CDR1 is SGHRS and CDR2 is YFSETQ. The CDR3 region has the DNA TGCGCCAGCAGCCCCCGGACAGGAACCTACGAGCAGTACTTC. Its protein product is CASSPRTGTYEQYF.

This chain connects TRBV11-2 to TRBJ1-2; TRBD1 is a possible D gene (6 bases). The CDR3 consists of 14 residues. V dropped 0 bases and J dropped 8 bases, with 13 bases sitting between them. Germline values: CDR1 SGHAT, CDR2 FQNNGV. The CDR3, as DNA: TGTGCCAGCAGCTTAGATGGACAGTTCGGAGGCTACACCTTC. It is translated as CASSLDGQFGGYTF.

The J gene is TRBJ2-1, the V gene TRBV11-2, with D hard to call. The CDR3 is 15 amino acids. Germline V gives CDR1 SGHAT, CDR2 FQNNGV. Trimming pared 5 bases from V and 6 bases from J, leaving 17 bases between. As DNA, the CDR3 is TGTGCCAGCAGCATTCTCAGTGACTCTCTCAATGAGCAGTTCTTC. This sequence encodes CASSILSDSLNEQFF. Using reference TRBV11-2 and TRBJ2-1 for the parts outside the CDR3, the full variable domain is EAGVAQSPRYKIIEKRQSVAFWCNPISGHATLYWYQQILGQGPKLLIQFQNNGVVDDSQLPKDRFSAERLKGVDSTLKIQPAKLEDSAVYLCASSILSDSLNEQFFGPGTRLTVL.

The gene calls are TRBV7-8 and TRBJ2-7; D may be TRBD1 (5 bases). Trimming removed 5 bases from V and 2 bases from J, with 10 bases in between. There are 13 residues in the CDR3. Germline CDR1 reads SGHVS; CDR2 reads FQNEAQ. CDR3 sequence (DNA): TGTGCCAGCAGCCGACAGATTACCTACGAGCAGTACTTC. Amino acids: CASSRQITYEQYF.